Shown below are 24 T cell receptor beta chains from a single sample sequenced in a study of blood T cell repertoires in COVID-19 (dated by TCRdb to 2020 to 2022). The library was produced with the immunoSEQ multiplex PCR assay. Here the immuneACCESS table is served through TCRdb, limited to in-frame sequences with V and J called. Missing clones are a known gap in these copies; in checked studies unresolved V genes cover under half, and the rest lacks a known reason. The sample records fewer than 350,000 clones, around 90% of which are singletons. The biggest ten clones account for about 6.1% of the sample. The sample consisted of PBMCs or T cells enriched from blood (not recorded which). The origin of the receptors is a woman in her thirties or forties who had recovered from COVID-19.

This chain connects TRBV28 to TRBJ1-5; 8 bases fit TRBD1. CDR3 length: 13 residues. Trimming cost V 6 bases and J 2 bases; bases outside gene matches: 0. The germline CDR1 and CDR2 sequences are MDHEN and SYDVKM. The CDR3 protein is CASRGQGNQPQHF. The DNA for the CDR3 is TGTGCCAGCAGGGGACAGGGCAATCAGCCCCAGCATTTT.

CDR3 sequence: CATRVPVEFF. DNA for the CDR3: TGTGCCACCAGGGTCCCGGTCGAGTTCTTC. The rearrangement links TRBV24-1 to TRBJ2-1, with D unresolved. The germline V and J ends were trimmed by 7 bases and 14 bases, with 11 bases remaining between them. The CDR3 length is 10 residues. Germline assignment: CDR1 KGHDR and CDR2 SFDVKD.

The chain recombines TRBV3-1 (or the pseudogene TRBV3-2) with TRBJ2-7, with 9 bases lining up with TRBD2. CDR3 length: 14 amino acids. Germline CDR1 and CDR2: LGHDT and YNNKEL (reference sequence). V shed 4 bases, J shed 2 bases, and the junction held 3 bases outside the gene matches. The CDR3 here is CASSRASGTYEQYF. The CDR3 coding sequence is TGTGCCAGCAGCCGGGCTAGCGGGACCTACGAGCAGTACTTC.

This rearrangement joins TRBV28 to TRBJ1-6; TRBD1 aligns across 7 bases. This CDR3 spans 17 amino acids. Losses at the gene ends were 6 bases for V and 9 bases for J; bases not matched to a gene: 17. CDR1 is MDHEN, CDR2 SYDVKM, per germline. In nucleotides, the CDR3 is TGTGCCAGCAGCCCCGGACAGGCCCTGGGGACCGCTTCACCCCTCCACTTT. It translates to CASSPGQALGTASPLHF.

The chain links TRBV6-5 to TRBJ2-3, with D tentatively TRBD2 (5 bases). The V gene lost 6 bases and the J gene lost 1 base, with 11 bases spanning the gap. Per germline, CDR1 MNHEY and CDR2 SVGAGI. The CDR3 runs 14 residues. CDR3 sequence reads: CASSEGLGTDTQYF. CDR3 nucleotides: TGTGCCAGCAGCGAGGGATTAGGCACAGATACGCAGTATTTT.

The J gene is TRBJ2-3, the V gene TRBV19, with 14 bases fitting TRBD2. The CDR3 has 19 amino acids. V lost 4 bases and J lost 0; bases outside the gene matches: 9. Germline V gene lookup returns CDR1 LNHDA and CDR2 SQIVND (reference sequence). Written as DNA, the CDR3 is TGTGCCAGTAGTACTGGACTAGCGGGAGGCAAGGCAAGCACAGATACGCAGTATTTT. Translating it yields CASSTGLAGGKASTDTQYF.

This CDR3 reads CASSSNLQGVGSPLHF. The CDR3, as DNA: TGTGCCAGCAGTTCCAACCTACAGGGGGTTGGGTCACCCCTCCACTTT. V and J are TRBV6-6 and TRBJ1-6; the match to TRBD1 covers 8 bases. With V trimmed by 4 bases and J by 10 bases, 12 bases remained unmatched. This CDR3 has 16 residues. Germline V lookup: CDR1 MNHNY, CDR2 SVGAGI (reference sequence).

This clone was detected a few times. The J gene is TRBJ2-7, the V gene TRBV19, with TRBD2 as a possible D gene (5 bases). The CDR3 has 12 residues. V was clipped by 11 bases and J by 0 bases, with 11 bases between them. CDR1 and CDR2 from the germline V gene are LNHDA and SQIVND (reference sequence). The CDR3 nucleotides are TGTGCCTCCGGACGGGACTCCTACGAGCAGTACTTC. This translates into CASGRDSYEQYF.

This chain connects TRBV21-1 to TRBJ1-1. TRBV21-1 is labeled a pseudogene. The CDR3 consists of 13 residues. Here the CDR3 DNA reads TGTGCCAGCAGGACTCCACGGAAGACTGAAGCTTTCTTT. It translates to CASRTPRKTEAFF.

The V and J genes are TRBV28 and TRBJ2-3; TRBD2 matches 13 bases. CDR1 is MDHEN and CDR2 is SYDVKM in the germline V gene. Trimming cost V 6 bases and J 5 bases; bases outside gene matches: 8. This CDR3 region has 16 residues. The CDR3 coding sequence is TGTGCCAGCAGCAGCGCCGGGACTAGCGGGAAAGATACGCAGTATTTT. Its protein is CASSSAGTSGKDTQYF.

CDR3 protein: CASSLNRVNTEAFF. In DNA form, the CDR3 reads TGTGCCAGCAGCTTGAACAGAGTGAACACTGAAGCTTTCTTT. The chain recombines TRBV11-2 with TRBJ1-1; D is unclear. Germline-derived CDR1 and CDR2 are SGHAT and FQNNGV. This CDR3 has 14 amino acids. V gave up 3 bases and J gave up 0 bases, with 8 bases separating them.

The chain links TRBV19 to TRBJ1-1; D possibly corresponds to TRBD1 (5 bases). V lost 3 bases and J 5 bases, leaving 19 bases between the germline ends. The CDR3 runs to 16 residues. Germline V gene data show CDR1 as LNHDA and CDR2 as SQIVND (reference sequence). As DNA, the CDR3 is TGTGCCAGTAGTATGACCCTGGGACGGGGGAGGACTGAAGCTTTCTTT. Translated, it gives CASSMTLGRGRTEAFF.

The CDR3 DNA is TGTGCCAGCTCACCATACCGGACAGGGGTGGGGGATCAGCCCCAGCATTTT. Translating gives CASSPYRTGVGDQPQHF. The chain recombines TRBV18 with TRBJ1-5; 9 bases are a match to TRBD1. The CDR3 is 17 amino acids. The V segment lost 2 bases and the J segment 5 bases; nucleotides outside the gene matches: 10. Looked up from germline, CDR1 is KGHSH and CDR2 is LQKENI.

This rearrangement joins TRBV6-1 to TRBJ2-1; 10 nucleotides align to TRBD2. Unmatched junction bases numbered 6, after V lost 4 bases and J lost 3 bases. The CDR3 length is 16 residues. Germline values: CDR1 MNHNS, CDR2 SASEGT. The CDR3 nucleotides are TGTGCCAGCAGTGCCCTAGCGGGAGAGGGCTACAATGAGCAGTTCTTC. Amino acids: CASSALAGEGYNEQFF.

A single count supports this clone. CDR3 in amino acids: CASSLTSGRTPETQYF. CDR3 DNA sequence: TGTGCCAGCAGCTTAACTAGCGGGAGAACCCCAGAGACCCAGTACTTC. This chain uses TRBV7-2 with TRBJ2-5; 11 nucleotides match TRBD2. The CDR3 covers 16 residues. The ends lost 2 bases at V and 4 bases at J; junction bases unmatched: 6. Germline V gene lookup returns CDR1 SGHTA and CDR2 FQGNSA.

The chain couples TRBV7-2 to TRBJ1-1; a possible D gene is TRBD1 (5 bases). The CDR3 sequence is 12 residues long. Trimming removed 1 base at V and 6 bases at J, with 6 bases between. In germline, CDR1 is SGHTA, CDR2 FQGNSA. CDR3 protein: CASSLGGAEAFF. In DNA, the CDR3 is TGTGCCAGCAGCTTAGGGGGCGCTGAAGCTTTCTTT.

This clone appeared once. The V call is TRBV7-2, the J call TRBJ2-2; 7 nucleotides agree with TRBD2. Germline values: CDR1 SGHTA, CDR2 FQGNSA. CDR3 size: 13 residues. J gave up 4 bases and V 5 bases, and 1 base lay outside the gene matches. This chain's CDR3 is CASSERGTGELFF. CDR3 in DNA: TGTGCCAGCAGCGAGCGGGGCACCGGGGAGCTGTTTTTT.

The rearrangement joins TRBV6-4 to TRBJ2-1; 7 bases are shared with TRBD1. V lost 6 bases, J lost 0 bases, and 8 bases stayed unmatched. Germline V gene data show CDR1 as MRHNA and CDR2 as SNTAGT. The CDR3 sequence is 16 residues long. The CDR3 DNA is TGTGCCAGCAGCCCCGCACAGGGGAGCTCCTACAATGAGCAGTTCTTC. Translated: CASSPAQGSSYNEQFF.

The chain couples TRBV2 to TRBJ1-4; no reliable D call. CDR1 SNHLY and CDR2 FYNNEI come from the germline V gene. V dropped 6 bases and J dropped 3 bases, with 11 bases sitting between them. The CDR3 contains 14 residues. In DNA, the CDR3 is TGTGCCAGCAGGAATCGGGAGTCTAATGAAAAACTGTTTTTT. The encoded protein is CASRNRESNEKLFF.

Here the CDR3 reads CASSLLGRGSFSNQPQHF. The CDR3 DNA reads TGTGCCAGCAGTTTATTGGGCAGGGGGTCCTTTAGCAATCAGCCCCAGCATTTT. The rearrangement links TRBV28 to TRBJ1-5, with 7 nucleotides matching TRBD1. The CDR3 contains 18 residues. The V gene's germline CDR1 is MDHEN and CDR2 SYDVKM. J gave up 0 bases and V 1 base, and 9 bases lay outside the gene matches.

The genes are TRBV7-2 and TRBJ2-7, with 9 bases that match TRBD2. V lost 2 bases, J lost 2 bases, and 1 base stayed unmatched. The CDR3 sequence is 14 residues long. CDR1 is SGHTA, CDR2 FQGNSA, per germline. CDR3 nucleotide sequence: TGTGCCAGCAGCTTACAGCGGGGGGCCTACGAGCAGTACTTC. Translation: CASSLQRGAYEQYF.

J is TRBJ2-7 and V is TRBV2; D is perhaps TRBD2 (5 bases). Trimming left V 8 bases short and J 0 bases short, with 11 bases between. Germline loops: CDR1 SNHLY, CDR2 FYNNEI. The CDR3 covers 13 residues. CDR3 nucleotide sequence: TGTGCCAGCGGACTCACGCACTCCTACGAGCAGTACTTC. Residues: CASGLTHSYEQYF.

J is TRBJ2-7 and V is TRBV24-1; D is possibly TRBD1 (5 bases). With 0 bases removed from V and 4 bases from J, the gap between germline ends came to 6 bases. This CDR3 has 13 amino acids. Germline V gives CDR1 KGHDR, CDR2 SFDVKD. The CDR3 loop reads CATSDLKGYEQYF. For the CDR3, the DNA is TGTGCCACCAGTGATTTGAAGGGGTACGAGCAGTACTTC.

J is TRBJ1-1 and V is TRBV9; 7 bases are shared with TRBD1. Germline V lookup: CDR1 SGDLS, CDR2 YYNGEE. With 3 bases clipped from V and 0 bases from J, the junction kept 11 bases outside the gene matches. The CDR3 length is 17 residues. This CDR3 is CASSATGRGFVNTEAFF. CDR3 nucleotide sequence: TGTGCCAGCAGCGCCACAGGCAGGGGGTTCGTGAACACTGAAGCTTTCTTT.